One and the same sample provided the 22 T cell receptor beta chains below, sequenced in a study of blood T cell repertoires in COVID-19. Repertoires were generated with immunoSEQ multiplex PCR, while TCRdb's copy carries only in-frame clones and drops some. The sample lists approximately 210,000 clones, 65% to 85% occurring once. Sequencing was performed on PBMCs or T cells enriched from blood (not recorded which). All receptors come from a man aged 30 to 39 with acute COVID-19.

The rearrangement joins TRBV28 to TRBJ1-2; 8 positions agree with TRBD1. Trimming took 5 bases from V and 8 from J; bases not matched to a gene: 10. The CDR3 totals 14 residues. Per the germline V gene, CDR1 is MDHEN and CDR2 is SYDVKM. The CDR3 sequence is CASSPFGQGYGYTF. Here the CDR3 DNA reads TGTGCCAGCAGTCCTTTCGGACAGGGTTACGGCTACACCTTC.

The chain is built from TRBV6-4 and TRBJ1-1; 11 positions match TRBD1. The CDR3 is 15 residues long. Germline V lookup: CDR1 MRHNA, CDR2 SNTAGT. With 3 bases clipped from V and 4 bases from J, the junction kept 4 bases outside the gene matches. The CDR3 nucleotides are TGTGCCAGCAGTGAAGCGGGACAGGGGGTCACTGAAGCTTTCTTT. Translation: CASSEAGQGVTEAFF.

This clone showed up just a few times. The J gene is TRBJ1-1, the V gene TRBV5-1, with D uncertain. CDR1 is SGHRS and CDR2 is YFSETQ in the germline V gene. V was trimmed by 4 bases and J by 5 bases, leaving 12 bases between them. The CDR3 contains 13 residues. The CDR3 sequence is CASSLDPGTEAFF. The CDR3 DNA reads TGCGCCAGCAGCCTGGACCCGGGGACTGAAGCTTTCTTT.

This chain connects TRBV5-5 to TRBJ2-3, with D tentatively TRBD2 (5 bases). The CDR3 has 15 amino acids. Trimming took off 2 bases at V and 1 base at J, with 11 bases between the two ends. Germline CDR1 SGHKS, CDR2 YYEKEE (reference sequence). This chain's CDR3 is CASSLGGRGTDTQYF. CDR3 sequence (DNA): TGTGCCAGCAGCTTAGGAGGTCGAGGCACAGATACGCAGTATTTT.

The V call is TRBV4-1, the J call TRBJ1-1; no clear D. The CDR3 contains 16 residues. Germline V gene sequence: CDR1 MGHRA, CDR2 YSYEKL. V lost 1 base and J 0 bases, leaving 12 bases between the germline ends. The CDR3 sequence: CASSQALWALNTEAFF. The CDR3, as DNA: TGCGCCAGCAGCCAAGCCTTATGGGCTCTGAACACTGAAGCTTTCTTT.

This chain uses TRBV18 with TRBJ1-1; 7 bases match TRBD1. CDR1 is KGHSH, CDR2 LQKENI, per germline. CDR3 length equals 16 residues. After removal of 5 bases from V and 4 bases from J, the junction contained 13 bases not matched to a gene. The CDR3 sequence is CASSATGTGTGTEAFF. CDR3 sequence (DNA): TGTGCCAGCTCAGCGACAGGGACGGGTACGGGCACTGAAGCTTTCTTT.

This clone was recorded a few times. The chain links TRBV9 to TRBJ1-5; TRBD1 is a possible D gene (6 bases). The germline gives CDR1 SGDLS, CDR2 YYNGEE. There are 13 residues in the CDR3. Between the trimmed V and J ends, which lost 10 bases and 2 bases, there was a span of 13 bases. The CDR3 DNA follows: TGTGCCTCAGTAGGGGGGGGCAATCAGCCCCAGCATTTT. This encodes CASVGGGNQPQHF.

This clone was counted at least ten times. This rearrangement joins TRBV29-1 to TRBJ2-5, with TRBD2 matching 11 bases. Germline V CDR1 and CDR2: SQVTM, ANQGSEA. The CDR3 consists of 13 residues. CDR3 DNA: TGCGGCGGGACTAGCGGAATCCAAGAGACCCAGTACTTC. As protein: CGGTSGIQETQYF. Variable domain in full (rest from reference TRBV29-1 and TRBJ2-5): SAVISQKPSRDICQRGTSLTIQCQVDSQVTMMFWYRQQPGQSLTLIATANQGSEATYESGFVIDKFPISRPNLTFSTLTVSNMSPEDSSIYLCGGTSGIQETQYFGPGTRLLVL.

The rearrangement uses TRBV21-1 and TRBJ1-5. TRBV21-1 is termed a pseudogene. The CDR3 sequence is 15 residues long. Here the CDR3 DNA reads TGTGCCAGCAGCAATCACGACTCCGTAATTCAGCCCCAGCATTTT. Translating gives CASSNHDSVIQPQHF.

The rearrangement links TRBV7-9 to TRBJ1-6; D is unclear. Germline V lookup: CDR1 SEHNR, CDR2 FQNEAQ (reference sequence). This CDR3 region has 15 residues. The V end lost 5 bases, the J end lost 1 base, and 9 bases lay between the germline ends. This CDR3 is CASSAGISYNSPLHF. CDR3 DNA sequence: TGTGCCAGCAGCGCCGGTATTTCCTATAATTCACCCCTCCACTTT.

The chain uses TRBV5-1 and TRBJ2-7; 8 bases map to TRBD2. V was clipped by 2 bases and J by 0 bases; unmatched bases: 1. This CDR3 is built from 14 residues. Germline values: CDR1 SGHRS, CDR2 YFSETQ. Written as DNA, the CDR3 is TGCGCCAGCAGCTTTAGCGGGGTCTCCTACGAGCAGTACTTC. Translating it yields CASSFSGVSYEQYF.

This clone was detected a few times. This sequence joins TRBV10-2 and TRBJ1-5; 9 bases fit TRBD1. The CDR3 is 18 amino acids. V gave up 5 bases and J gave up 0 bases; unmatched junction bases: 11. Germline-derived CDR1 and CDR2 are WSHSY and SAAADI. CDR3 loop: CASSSSRDREYSNQPQHF. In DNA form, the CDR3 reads TGCGCCAGCAGTTCGAGTCGGGACAGGGAATATAGCAATCAGCCCCAGCATTTT.

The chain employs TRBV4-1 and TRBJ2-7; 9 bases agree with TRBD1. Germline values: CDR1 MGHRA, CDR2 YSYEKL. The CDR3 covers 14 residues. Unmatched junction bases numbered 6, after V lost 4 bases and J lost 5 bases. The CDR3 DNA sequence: TGCGCCAGCAGCCTTCGACAGGGGGGGAACGAGCAGTACTTC. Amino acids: CASSLRQGGNEQYF.

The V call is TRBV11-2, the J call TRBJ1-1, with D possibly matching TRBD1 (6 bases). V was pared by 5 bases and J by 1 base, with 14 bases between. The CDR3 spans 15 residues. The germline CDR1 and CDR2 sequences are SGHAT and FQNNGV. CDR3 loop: CASSPSGGRNTEAFF. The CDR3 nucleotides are TGTGCCAGCAGCCCGTCGGGGGGGCGGAACACTGAAGCTTTCTTT.

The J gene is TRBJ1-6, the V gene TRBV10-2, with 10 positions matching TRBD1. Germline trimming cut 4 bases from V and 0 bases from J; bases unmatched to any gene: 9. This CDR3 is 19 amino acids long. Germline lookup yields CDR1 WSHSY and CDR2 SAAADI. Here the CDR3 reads CASSASGTGVYSYNSPLHF. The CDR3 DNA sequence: TGCGCCAGCAGTGCTTCCGGGACAGGGGTTTACTCCTATAATTCACCCCTCCACTTT.

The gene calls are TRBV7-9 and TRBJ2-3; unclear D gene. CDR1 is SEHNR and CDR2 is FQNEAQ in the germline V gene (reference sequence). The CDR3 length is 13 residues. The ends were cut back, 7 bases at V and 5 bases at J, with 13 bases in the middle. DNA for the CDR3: TGTGCCAGCAACCCGCCACTCGGAGATACGCAGTATTTT. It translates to CASNPPLGDTQYF.

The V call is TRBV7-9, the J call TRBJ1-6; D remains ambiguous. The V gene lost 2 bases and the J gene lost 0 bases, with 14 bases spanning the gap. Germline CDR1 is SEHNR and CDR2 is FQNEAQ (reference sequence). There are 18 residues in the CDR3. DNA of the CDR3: TGTGCCAGCAGCTTACGATCCTCCAGAAGCTCCTATAATTCACCCCTCCACTTT. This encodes CASSLRSSRSSYNSPLHF.

For the CDR3, the DNA is TGCGCCAGCAGCTCCCTGGGACAGGGGGCGGGAGAGCAGTACTTC. Translating it yields CASSSLGQGAGEQYF. The J gene is TRBJ2-7, the V gene TRBV5-1; 12 bases align to TRBD1. V lost 3 bases, J lost 7 bases, and 8 bases stayed unmatched. Per germline, CDR1 SGHRS and CDR2 YFSETQ. The CDR3 has 15 amino acids.

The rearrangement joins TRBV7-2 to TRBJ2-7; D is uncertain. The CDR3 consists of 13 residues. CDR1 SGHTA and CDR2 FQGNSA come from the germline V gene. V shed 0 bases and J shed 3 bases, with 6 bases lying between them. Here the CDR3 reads CASSLARYYEQYF. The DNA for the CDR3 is TGTGCCAGCAGCTTAGCCCGCTACTACGAGCAGTACTTC. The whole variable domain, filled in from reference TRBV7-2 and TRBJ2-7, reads GAGVSQSPSNKVTEKGKDVELRCDPISGHTALYWYRQSLGQGLEFLIYFQGNSAPDKSGLPSDRFSAERTGGSVSTLTIQRTQQEDSAVYLCASSLARYYEQYFGPGTRLTVT.

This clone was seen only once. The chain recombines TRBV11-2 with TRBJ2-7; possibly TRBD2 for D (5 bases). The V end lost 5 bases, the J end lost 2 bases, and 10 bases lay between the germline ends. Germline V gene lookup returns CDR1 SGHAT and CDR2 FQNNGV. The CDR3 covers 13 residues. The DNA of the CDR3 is TGTGCCAGCAGCCCTACCGGGACCTACGAGCAGTACTTC. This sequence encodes CASSPTGTYEQYF. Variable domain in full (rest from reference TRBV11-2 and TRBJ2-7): EAGVAQSPRYKIIEKRQSVAFWCNPISGHATLYWYQQILGQGPKLLIQFQNNGVVDDSQLPKDRFSAERLKGVDSTLKIQPAKLEDSAVYLCASSPTGTYEQYFGPGTRLTVT.

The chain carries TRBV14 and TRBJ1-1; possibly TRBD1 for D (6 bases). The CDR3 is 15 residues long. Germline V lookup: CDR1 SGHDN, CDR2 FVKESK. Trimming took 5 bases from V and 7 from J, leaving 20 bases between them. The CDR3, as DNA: TGTGCCAGCAGCGCTTCGGGGGGCGGAGGGGGTGAAGCTTTCTTT. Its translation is CASSASGGGGGEAFF. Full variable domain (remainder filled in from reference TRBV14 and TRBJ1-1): EAGVTQFPSHSVIEKGQTVTLRCDPISGHDNLYWYRRVMGKEIKFLLHFVKESKQDESGMPNNRFLAERTGGTYSTLKVQPAELEDSGVYFCASSASGGGGGEAFFGQGTRLTVV.

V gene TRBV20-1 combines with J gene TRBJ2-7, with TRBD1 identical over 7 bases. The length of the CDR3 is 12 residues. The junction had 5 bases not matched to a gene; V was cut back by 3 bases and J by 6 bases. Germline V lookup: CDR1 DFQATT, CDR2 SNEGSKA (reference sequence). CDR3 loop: CSASETGSEQYF. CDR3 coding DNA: TGCAGTGCTAGTGAGACAGGGAGCGAGCAGTACTTC.